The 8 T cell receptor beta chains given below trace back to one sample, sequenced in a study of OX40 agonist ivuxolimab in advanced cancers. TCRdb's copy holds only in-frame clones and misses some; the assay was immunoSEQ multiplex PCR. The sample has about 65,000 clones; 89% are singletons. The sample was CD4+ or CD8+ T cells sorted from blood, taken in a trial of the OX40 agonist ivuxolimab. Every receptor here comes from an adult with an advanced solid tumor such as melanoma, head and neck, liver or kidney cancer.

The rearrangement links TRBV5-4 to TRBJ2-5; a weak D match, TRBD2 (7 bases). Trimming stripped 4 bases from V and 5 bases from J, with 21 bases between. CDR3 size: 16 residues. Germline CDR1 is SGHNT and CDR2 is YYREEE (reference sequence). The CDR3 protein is CASSPLARGARETQYF. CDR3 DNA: TGTGCCAGCAGCCCACTAGCTCGGGGGGCACGTGAGACCCAGTACTTC.

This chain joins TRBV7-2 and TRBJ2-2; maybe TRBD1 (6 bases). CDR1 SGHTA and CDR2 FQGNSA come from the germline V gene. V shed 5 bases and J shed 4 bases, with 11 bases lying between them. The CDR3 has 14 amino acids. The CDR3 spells CASSLKQGTGELFF. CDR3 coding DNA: TGTGCCAGCAGCCTAAAACAGGGCACCGGGGAGCTGTTTTTT.

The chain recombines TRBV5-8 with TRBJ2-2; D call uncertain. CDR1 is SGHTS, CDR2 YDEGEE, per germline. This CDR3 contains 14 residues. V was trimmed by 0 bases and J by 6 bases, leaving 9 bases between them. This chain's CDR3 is CASSLGGSSGELFF. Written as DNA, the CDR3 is TGTGCCAGCAGCTTGGGAGGTAGTTCCGGGGAGCTGTTTTTT.

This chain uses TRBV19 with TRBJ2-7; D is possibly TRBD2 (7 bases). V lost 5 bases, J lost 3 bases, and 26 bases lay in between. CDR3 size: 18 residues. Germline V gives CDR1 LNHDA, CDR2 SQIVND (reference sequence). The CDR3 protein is CASSPPQLGGGAGYEQYF. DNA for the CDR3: TGTGCCAGTAGTCCCCCCCAGTTGGGTGGGGGGGCGGGCTACGAGCAGTACTTC.

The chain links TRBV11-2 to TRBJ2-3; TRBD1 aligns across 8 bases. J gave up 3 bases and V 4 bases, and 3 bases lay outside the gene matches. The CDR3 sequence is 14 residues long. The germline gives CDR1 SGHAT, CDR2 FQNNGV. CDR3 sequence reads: CASSWDRLTDTQYF. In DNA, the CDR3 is TGTGCCAGCAGCTGGGACAGGCTTACAGATACGCAGTATTTT.

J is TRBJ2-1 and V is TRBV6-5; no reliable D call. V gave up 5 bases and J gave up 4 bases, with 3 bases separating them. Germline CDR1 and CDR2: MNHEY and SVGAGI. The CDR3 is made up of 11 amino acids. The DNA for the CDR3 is TGTGCCAGCAGTCAATACAATGAGCAGTTCTTC. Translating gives CASSQYNEQFF.

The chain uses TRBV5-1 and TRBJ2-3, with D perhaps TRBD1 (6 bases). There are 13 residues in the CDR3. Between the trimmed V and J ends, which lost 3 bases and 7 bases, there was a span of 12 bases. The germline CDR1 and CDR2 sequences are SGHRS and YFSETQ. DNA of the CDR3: TGCGCCAGCAGCTCCCTACAGGGAAATACGCAGTATTTT. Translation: CASSSLQGNTQYF. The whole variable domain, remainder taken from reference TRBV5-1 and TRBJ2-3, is KAGVTQTPRYLIKTRGQQVTLSCSPISGHRSVSWYQQTPGQGLQFLFEYFSETQRNKGNFPGRFSGRQFSNSRSEMNVSTLELGDSALYLCASSSLQGNTQYFGPGTRLTVL.

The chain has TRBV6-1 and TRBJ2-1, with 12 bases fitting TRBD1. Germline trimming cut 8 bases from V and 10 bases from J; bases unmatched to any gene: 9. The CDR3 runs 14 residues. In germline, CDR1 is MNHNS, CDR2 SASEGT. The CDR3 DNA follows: TGTGCCAGCGGCCGGGACAGGGGGCTAGAAGAGCAGTTCTTC. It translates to CASGRDRGLEEQFF.